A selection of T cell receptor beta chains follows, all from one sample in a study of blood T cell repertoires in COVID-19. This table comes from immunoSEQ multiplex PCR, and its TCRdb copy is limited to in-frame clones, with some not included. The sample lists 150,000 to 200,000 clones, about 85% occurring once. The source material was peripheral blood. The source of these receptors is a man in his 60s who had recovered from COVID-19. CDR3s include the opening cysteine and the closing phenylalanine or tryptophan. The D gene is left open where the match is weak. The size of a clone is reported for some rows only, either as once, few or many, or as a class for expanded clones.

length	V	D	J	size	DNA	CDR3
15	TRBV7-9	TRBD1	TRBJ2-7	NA	TGTGCCAGCAGCTTCCGGGACAGGGGAGTCGACGAGCAGTACTTC	CASSFRDRGVDEQYF
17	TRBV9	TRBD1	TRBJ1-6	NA	TGTGCCAGCAGCGTAGGGGATCGGGACAGGGTTTATTCACCCCTCCACTTT	CASSVGDRDRVYSPLHF
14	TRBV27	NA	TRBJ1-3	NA	TGTGCCAGCAGGTACCAACCCGCGAGCAACACCATATATTTT	CASRYQPASNTIYF
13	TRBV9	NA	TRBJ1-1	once	TGTGCCAGCAGCGCACTCGTAAACACTGAAGCTTTCTTT	CASSALVNTEAFF
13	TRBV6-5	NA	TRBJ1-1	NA	TGTGCCAGCAGTTATATGGAGGCCACTGAAGCTTTCTTT	CASSYMEATEAFF
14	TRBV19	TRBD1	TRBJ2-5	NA	TGTGCCAGTAGATGGGGACAGGGCCAAGAGACCCAGTACTTC	CASRWGQGQETQYF
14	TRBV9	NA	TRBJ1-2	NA	TGTGCCAGCAGTCTAAGACAGGTACCCTATGGCTACACCTTC	CASSLRQVPYGYTF
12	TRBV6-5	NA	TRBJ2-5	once	TGTGCCAGCACAGGGGTGTTTGAGACCCAGTACTTC	CASTGVFETQYF
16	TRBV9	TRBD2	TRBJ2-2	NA	TGTGCCAGCAGCGCGACCGGGACTAGCGGTGTCGGGGAGCTGTTTTTT	CASSATGTSGVGELFF
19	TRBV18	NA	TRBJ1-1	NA	TGTGCCAGCTCACCACAATCAGGGCGGAGGGGAACTATGAACACTGAAGCTTTCTTT	CASSPQSGRRGTMNTEAFF
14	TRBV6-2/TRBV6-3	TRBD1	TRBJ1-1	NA	TGTGCCAGCAGTTACTCGGACAGGGACACTGAAGCTTTCTTT	CASSYSDRDTEAFF
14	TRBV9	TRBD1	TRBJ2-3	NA	TGTGCCAGCAGCCAACGGACAGGGCCAGATACGCAGTATTTT	CASSQRTGPDTQYF
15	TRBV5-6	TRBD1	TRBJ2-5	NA	TGTGCCAGCAGCTCCTGGGACAGGGTAGGAGAGACCCAGTACTTC	CASSSWDRVGETQYF
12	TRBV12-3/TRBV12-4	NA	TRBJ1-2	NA	TGTGCCAGCAGTTTATCGGGGGGACTCTACACCTTC	CASSLSGGLYTF
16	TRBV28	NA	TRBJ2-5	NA	TGTGCCAGCAGTACCCCCGGGGGGCCCACACAAGAGACCCAGTACTTC	CASSTPGGPTQETQYF
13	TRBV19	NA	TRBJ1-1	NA	TGTGCCAGTAGTATTAACTTCGGCACTGAAGCTTTCTTT	CASSINFGTEAFF
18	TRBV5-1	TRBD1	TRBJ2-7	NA	TGCGCCAGCAGCTTGGCATTGGCTGACAGGGTTAGCTCCTACGAGCAGTACTTC	CASSLALADRVSSYEQYF
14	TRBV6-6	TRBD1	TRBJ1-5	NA	TGTGCCAGCAGTCCGGGACAGGGAAATCAGCCCCAGCATTTT	CASSPGQGNQPQHF
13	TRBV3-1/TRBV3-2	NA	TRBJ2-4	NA	TGTGCCAGCAGCCGTGACAGGACAAACATTCAGTACTTC	CASSRDRTNIQYF
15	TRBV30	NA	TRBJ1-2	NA	TGTGCCTGGAGGGGAAATGGAGTCGGGGGCTATGGCTACACCTTC	CAWRGNGVGGYGYTF
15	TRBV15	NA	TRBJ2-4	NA	TGTGCCACCACCCGGGTGGAAACGACCAAAAACATTCAGTACTTC	CATTRVETTKNIQYF
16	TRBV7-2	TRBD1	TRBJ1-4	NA	TGTGCCAGCAGCTCCGCCCCGACAGGGGGCAATGAAAAACTGTTTTTT	CASSSAPTGGNEKLFF